A selection of T cell receptor beta chains follows, all from one sample in a study of T cell responses to AZD1222 COVID-19 vaccine. Assay used: immunoSEQ multiplex PCR; TCRdb lists only in-frame clones, some missing. The sample yields about 52,000 clones, roughly 87% seen once. Sequencing was performed on peripheral blood, taken 28 days after the second AZD1222 dose. These receptors were obtained from an adult who received the AZD1222 COVID-19 vaccine. Each CDR3 is given with its conserved first and last residue. D genes are given only for firm matches. Clone size is stated in some rows and not others, as once, few, many or a class when expanded.

J gene | clone size | D gene | V gene | CDR3 DNA | CDR3 protein
TRBJ1-2 | . | . | TRBV7-8 | TGTGCCAGCAGCTTGCGACTAAGGGACTATGGCTACACCTTC | CASSLRLRDYGYTF
TRBJ1-5 | . | . | TRBV4-1 | TGCGCCAGCAGCCAAGAAGGTGTACCTAGCAATCAGCCCCAGCATTTT | CASSQEGVPSNQPQHF
TRBJ1-2 | . | TRBD1 | TRBV19 | TGTGCCAGTAGAATAAGACAGGGCTATGGCTACACCTTC | CASRIRQGYGYTF
TRBJ2-7 | . | TRBD2 | TRBV2 | TGTGCCAGCGCGGGGACTAGCGGCTACGAGCAGTACTTC | CASAGTSGYEQYF
TRBJ1-6 | . | . | TRBV6-6 | TGTGCCAGCAGTTACTCAAAAGGAGATTCACCCCTCCACTTT | CASSYSKGDSPLHF
TRBJ1-2 | . | . | TRBV28 | TGTGCCAGCAGGGGGGATGGCTACACCTTC | CASRGDGYTF
TRBJ2-7 | . | . | TRBV6-5 | TGTGCCAGCAGTTACTCGGAGGTCGGCGAGCAGTACTTC | CASSYSEVGEQYF
TRBJ2-2 | . | . | TRBV2 | TGTGCCAGCAGTGAAGCGAGGGGCTCCGGGGAGCTGTTTTTT | CASSEARGSGELFF
TRBJ2-5 | . | TRBD2 | TRBV19 | TGTGCCAGTAGTACCTTACACGGGACTAGCCTCAGTGGGACCCAGTACTTC | CASSTLHGTSLSGTQYF
TRBJ2-7 | . | . | TRBV3-1/TRBV3-2 | TGTGCCAGCAGCCGACGGGACAACTACGAGCAGTACTTC | CASSRRDNYEQYF
TRBJ2-1 | . | TRBD2 | TRBV6-1 | TGTGCCAGCAGTGAGGCGGGGGGCCCCTGGGAGCAGTTCTTC | CASSEAGGPWEQFF
TRBJ2-5 | . | . | TRBV7-7 | TGTGCTAGCAGCCTGGACGGGACCCCCCAAGAGACCCAGTACTTC | CASSLDGTPQETQYF
TRBJ2-1 | . | . | TRBV19 | TGTGCCAGTAGTATGTTCGGGAGCTACAATGAGCAGTTCTTC | CASSMFGSYNEQFF
TRBJ2-7 | once | . | TRBV28 | TGTGCCAGCAGTGACCGGGCAGGGTGGTCCTACGAGCAGTACTTC | CASSDRAGWSYEQYF
TRBJ2-5 | few | . | TRBV29-1 | TGCAGCGTTGCAGCGAATACAGAGACCCAGTACTTC | CSVAANTETQYF
TRBJ1-2 | . | . | TRBV7-9 | TGTGCCAGCAGCCCCCGGGGGGCGTGGGGCTACACCTTC | CASSPRGAWGYTF
TRBJ2-3 | . | TRBD2 | TRBV28 | TGTGCCAGCAGTTTGGGACTAGCGGGAGCAAGAACAGATACGCAGTATTTT | CASSLGLAGARTDTQYF
TRBJ2-6 | . | TRBD1 | TRBV28 | TGTGCCAGCAGGCCAAGACAGGGCGGGGCCAACGTCCTGACTTTC | CASRPRQGGANVLTF
TRBJ2-7 | few | TRBD1 | TRBV10-2 | TGCGCCAGCAGCGCCGGGACAGGGACGACCTACGAGCAGTACTTC | CASSAGTGTTYEQYF
TRBJ2-4 | . | TRBD2 | TRBV7-9 | TGTGCCAGCAGCTCATCAGGTGGGGAGGGCAAAAACATTCAGTACTTC | CASSSSGGEGKNIQYF
TRBJ1-1 | few | . | TRBV28 | TGTGCCAGCAGTTTAGTGGACACGGCCGCTTTCTTT | CASSLVDTAAFF
TRBJ1-4 | . | TRBD1 | TRBV11-2 | TGTGCCAGCAGCTTCAGGGGGTTGGGTGAAAAACTGTTTTTT | CASSFRGLGEKLFF
TRBJ1-2 | . | TRBD1 | TRBV28 | TGTGCCAGCAGTTTATCATACAGGGGGCTGGGTGGCTACACCTTC | CASSLSYRGLGGYTF
TRBJ2-3 | . | . | TRBV5-1 | TGCGCCAGCAGCTCCCGGGACCCCCGCACAGATACGCAGTATTTT | CASSSRDPRTDTQYF
TRBJ2-7 | . | . | TRBV5-1 | TGCGCCAGCAGCCCCGAGGTGAGGGCCCGCTCCTACGAGCAGTACTTC | CASSPEVRARSYEQYF
TRBJ2-3 | few | TRBD2 | TRBV6-4 | TGTGCCAGCAGTGAGACAGCGGGAGGTTCCACAGATACGCAGTATTTT | CASSETAGGSTDTQYF
TRBJ2-7 | . | TRBD1 | TRBV27 | TGTGCCAGCAGTTTCGACAGGGTAAGAAACGAGCAGTACTTC | CASSFDRVRNEQYF
TRBJ1-6 | . | . | TRBV12-3/TRBV12-4 | TGTGCCAGCAGTTTAGGCGGGAATTCACCCCTCCACTTT | CASSLGGNSPLHF
TRBJ1-3 | . | . | TRBV5-1 | TGCGCCAGCAGCCTTTTGGGGGGCTCACGAAACACCATATATTTT | CASSLLGGSRNTIYF
TRBJ2-2 | . | . | TRBV6-6 | TGTGCCAGCAGTTACGGGGAATTAGGCACCGGGGAGCTGTTTTTT | CASSYGELGTGELFF
TRBJ1-4 | . | . | TRBV19 | TGTGCCAGTAAACAACGGACAGCAGGAAATGAAAAACTGTTTTTT | CASKQRTAGNEKLFF
TRBJ2-1 | . | . | TRBV7-3 | TGTGCCAGCAGCTCGACGACATACGGTGAGCAGTTCTTC | CASSSTTYGEQFF
TRBJ1-4 | . | . | TRBV6-5 | TGTGCCAGCAGTCGGGGTTCTAATGAAAAACTGTTTTTT | CASSRGSNEKLFF
TRBJ1-6 | . | . | TRBV5-4 | TGTGCCAGCAGCCTTGACAGCGTTAATTCACCCCTCCACTTT | CASSLDSVNSPLHF
TRBJ1-5 | . | . | TRBV30 | TGTGCCTGGAGTGTCCCCGGTCAGCCCCAGCATTTT | CAWSVPGQPQHF
TRBJ1-6 | . | . | TRBV5-4 | TGTGCCAGCAGCGCTGGCTCGGGGGGCGATTCACCCCTCCACTTT | CASSAGSGGDSPLHF